This T cell receptor (beta chain) was sequenced for a study of blood T cell repertoires in COVID-19. Study context: Whether acute or convalescent, the COVID-19 samples came from the United States, Italy and Spain. Sample material is recorded as cDNA or gDNA derived from T cells, B-cell-depleted T cells, or PBMCs.

This CDR3 has 18 residues. Per the germline V gene, CDR1 is SGHVS and CDR2 is FQNEAQ. With 5 bases removed from V and 1 base from J, the gap between germline ends came to 18 bases. Per the study methods: Amplification from reference gene primers served as the basis for estimated nucleated cell counts. Sequencing was performed with immunoSEQ multiplex PCR; in TCRdb, only in-frame clones are kept and a portion is missing. V, J and clone size are taken as reported in that table, and D and trimming were inferred from the DNA itself. The data show about 270,000 clones, less than 85% seen once. The sequenced material came from peripheral blood. The sequence derives from a woman aged 18-29 years with acute or convalescent COVID-19. The gene calls are TRBV7-8 and TRBJ1-6, with a possible D match to TRBD1 (5 bases). The CDR3 DNA reads as TGTGCCAGCAGCCTCTTTCGGCCCCAGGGATCCTATAATTCACCCCTCCACTTT. Translated: CASSLFRPQGSYNSPLHF. Full variable domain (missing parts from reference TRBV7-8 and TRBJ1-6): GAGVSQSPRYKVAKRGQDVALRCDPISGHVSLFWYQQALGQGPEFLTYFQNEAQLDKSGLPSDRFFAERPEGSVSTLKIQRTQQEDSAVYLCASSLFRPQGSYNSPLHFGNGTRLTVT.